A single sample is the source of the 23 T cell receptor beta chains below, sequenced in a study of blood T cell repertoires in COVID-19. Sequencing was performed with immunoSEQ multiplex PCR; in TCRdb, only in-frame clones are kept and a portion is missing. The data hold about 140,000 clones, with 88% observed a single time. Sequenced: peripheral blood. The receptors were gathered from a human donor with COVID-19, enrolled during active disease. The donor label of this sample is uncertain.

V is TRBV3-1 (or the pseudogene TRBV3-2) and J is TRBJ2-5; D remains ambiguous. Germline V gene data show CDR1 as LGHDT and CDR2 as YNNKEL (reference sequence). V dropped 8 bases and J dropped 4 bases, with 11 bases sitting between them. CDR3 size: 12 residues. CDR3 sequence (DNA): TGTGCCAGCCGCCGGGCGCGAGAGACCCAGTACTTC. It translates to CASRRARETQYF.

The CDR3 nucleotides read TGTGCCAGCAGTCGCCGGTACTACGAGCAGTACTTC. Residues: CASSRRYYEQYF. The rearrangement uses TRBV2 and TRBJ2-7, with unresolved D. The ends were cut back, 5 bases at V and 3 bases at J, with 8 bases in the middle. CDR1 is SNHLY, CDR2 FYNNEI, per germline. The CDR3 consists of 12 residues. Based on the CDR3 plus reference TRBV2 and TRBJ2-7, the full variable domain is EPEVTQTPSHQVTQMGQEVILRCVPISNHLYFYWYRQILGQKVEFLVSFYNNEISEKSEIFDDQFSVERPDGSNFTLKIRSTKLEDSAMYFCASSRRYYEQYFGPGTRLTVT.

V usage is TRBV12-3 or TRBV12-4 and J usage is TRBJ2-7, with D unclear. Trimming removed 0 bases at V and 2 bases at J, with 5 bases between. The CDR3 is 13 residues long. In DNA, the CDR3 is TGTGCCAGCAGTTTAGCTCTAGCCTACGAGCAGTACTTC. Translated: CASSLALAYEQYF.

This chain joins TRBV27 and TRBJ1-5; a weak D match, TRBD1 (5 bases). CDR3 length: 15 residues. From germline, CDR1 is MNHEY and CDR2 SMNVEV (reference sequence). V shed 6 bases and J shed 0 bases, with 12 bases lying between them. The CDR3, as DNA: TGTGCCAGCAGGGGAGGGGCAGATAGCAATCAGCCCCAGCATTTT. Translated, it gives CASRGGADSNQPQHF.

V usage is TRBV19 and J usage is TRBJ2-5; D is perhaps TRBD2 (6 bases). The CDR3 is 13 residues long. Germline V CDR1 and CDR2: LNHDA, SQIVND (reference sequence). Trimming removed 6 bases at V and 5 bases at J, with 13 bases between. This CDR3 reads CASRDARGETQYF. CDR3 DNA: TGTGCCAGTAGGGACGCCCGGGGGGAGACCCAGTACTTC. The full variable domain, its missing parts supplied by reference TRBV19 and TRBJ2-5, is DGGITQSPKYLFRKEGQNVTLSCEQNLNHDAMYWYRQDPGQGLRLIYYSQIVNDFQKGDIAEGYSVSREKKESFPLTVTSAQKNPTAFYLCASRDARGETQYFGPGTRLLVL.

The chain recombines TRBV9 with TRBJ2-1, with D unclear. V shed 0 bases and J shed 7 bases, with 11 bases lying between them. CDR3 size: 14 residues. Germline lookup yields CDR1 SGDLS and CDR2 YYNGEE. CDR3 sequence: CASSVVSFGNEQFF. In DNA form, the CDR3 reads TGTGCCAGCAGCGTAGTAAGTTTCGGGAATGAGCAGTTCTTC.

This clone is labeled medium-sized. The chain recombines TRBV4-1 with TRBJ2-7, with 9 bases fitting TRBD1. The CDR3 loop spans 14 amino acids. V lost 4 bases and J lost 6; bases outside the gene matches: 7. CDR1 MGHRA and CDR2 YSYEKL come from the germline V gene. CDR3 bases: TGCGCCAGCAGCCGGGACAGGGTGAGCGGCGAGCAGTACTTC. Translated: CASSRDRVSGEQYF.

Here the CDR3 reads CAWSVAAGNQPQHF. Written as DNA, the CDR3 is TGTGCCTGGAGTGTAGCGGCAGGCAATCAGCCCCAGCATTTT. The chain is built from TRBV30 and TRBJ1-5; D remains ambiguous. V was clipped by 0 bases and J by 2 bases, with 8 bases between them. CDR1 and CDR2 (germline): GTSNPN, SVGIG (reference sequence). The length of the CDR3 is 14 residues.

This sequence joins TRBV19 and TRBJ1-5; 12 nucleotides match TRBD1. Germline V lookup: CDR1 LNHDA, CDR2 SQIVND (reference sequence). This CDR3 region has 19 residues. V lost 4 bases and J lost 7; bases outside the gene matches: 17. CDR3 DNA: TGTGCCAGTAGTACCCGGGACAGGGGGCTTCCCGGGGCGTGGCAGCCCCAGCATTTT. It yields the protein CASSTRDRGLPGAWQPQHF.

The chain recombines TRBV7-9 with TRBJ2-3, with D tentatively TRBD1 (5 bases). Trimming pared 1 base from V and 2 bases from J, leaving 7 bases between. Germline V CDR1 and CDR2: SEHNR, FQNEAQ (reference sequence). The CDR3 is 14 residues long. Written as DNA, the CDR3 is TGTGCCAGCAGCTTAGGGGGCCACACAGATACGCAGTATTTT. The encoded protein is CASSLGGHTDTQYF.

The chain is built from TRBV5-1 and TRBJ1-4, with 7 bases identical to TRBD1. In germline, CDR1 is SGHRS, CDR2 YFSETQ. Trimming removed 4 bases from V and 12 bases from J; junction bases left unmatched: 15. This CDR3 has 15 residues. CDR3 protein: CASSATGTDVRELFF. CDR3 DNA: TGCGCCAGCAGCGCCACCGGGACAGACGTACGGGAACTGTTTTTT.

This clone was counted only a few times. The chain uses TRBV5-5 and TRBJ2-7; a possible D gene is TRBD1 (6 bases). This CDR3 has 17 residues. Germline CDR1 SGHKS, CDR2 YYEKEE (reference sequence). The ends were cut back, 4 bases at V and 0 bases at J, with 20 bases in the middle. Written as DNA, the CDR3 is TGTGCCAGCAGCCCACCCTGGGGGCAGGGATTCTCCTACGAGCAGTACTTC. Its protein is CASSPPWGQGFSYEQYF.

The rearrangement uses TRBV18 and TRBJ1-4, with 7 bases fitting TRBD1. Germline values: CDR1 KGHSH, CDR2 LQKENI. The CDR3 totals 18 residues. J was trimmed by 4 bases and V by 2 bases; bases with no gene match: 13. The CDR3, as DNA: TGTGCCAGCTCACCAGCGATAAGAGGGGGCGCGAATAATGAAAAACTGTTTTTT. Protein: CASSPAIRGGANNEKLFF.

In its sample, this clone was seen a few times. The chain recombines TRBV9 with TRBJ1-6, with D maybe TRBD1 (6 bases). V shed 0 bases and J shed 7 bases, with 11 bases lying between them. This CDR3 comprises 15 residues. Per germline, CDR1 SGDLS and CDR2 YYNGEE. CDR3 sequence (DNA): TGTGCCAGCAGCGTAGAACAGGGTCAGAATTCACCCCTCCACTTT. Translated, it gives CASSVEQGQNSPLHF.

V and J are TRBV6-5 and TRBJ1-1; possible D gene TRBD1, 5 bases. Looked up from germline, CDR1 is MNHEY and CDR2 is SVGAGI. CDR3 size: 13 residues. V lost 3 bases to trimming and J lost 6 bases, with 11 bases between them. The CDR3, as DNA: TGTGCCAGCAGTTATGCTCGGGGGGCTGAAGCTTTCTTT. Translating gives CASSYARGAEAFF.

The chain combines TRBV10-3 with TRBJ2-7; D unresolved. From germline, CDR1 is ENHRY and CDR2 SYGVKD. This CDR3 spans 13 amino acids. V lost 0 bases, J lost 3 bases, and 6 bases lay in between. The CDR3 DNA reads as TGTGCCATCAGTGAGTCCCTAAACTACGAGCAGTACTTC. It codes for CAISESLNYEQYF.

The gene calls are TRBV9 and TRBJ2-2; weak D call: TRBD1 (5 bases). V shed 2 bases and J shed 4 bases, with 12 bases lying between them. CDR3 length: 15 amino acids. CDR1 and CDR2 (germline): SGDLS, YYNGEE. Here the CDR3 DNA reads TGTGCCAGCAGCGTTCGCCAGGGCGGCACCGGGGAGCTGTTTTTT. It encodes CASSVRQGGTGELFF. The full variable domain, its missing parts supplied by reference TRBV9 and TRBJ2-2, is DSGVTQTPKHLITATGQRVTLRCSPRSGDLSVYWYQQSLDQGLQFLIQYYNGEERAKGNILERFSAQQFPDLHSELNLSSLELGDSALYFCASSVRQGGTGELFFGEGSRLTVL.

This chain links TRBV27 with TRBJ1-3, with D possibly matching TRBD1 (5 bases). The CDR3 is 15 residues long. Trimming left V 5 bases short and J 0 bases short, with 11 bases between. Germline-derived CDR1 and CDR2 are MNHEY and SMNVEV (reference sequence). CDR3: CASSNTGDSGNTIYF. Here the CDR3 DNA reads TGTGCCAGCAGTAATACAGGAGACTCTGGAAACACCATATATTTT.

This clone was seen a handful of times. Other DNA sequences in the sample encode the same CDR3. The J gene is TRBJ2-5, the V gene TRBV5-1; TRBD1 matches 8 bases. The CDR3 contains 13 residues. V was clipped by 0 bases and J by 5 bases; unmatched bases: 0. Germline V gene lookup returns CDR1 SGHRS and CDR2 YFSETQ. The CDR3 is CASSLGTGETQYF. The CDR3 region has the DNA TGCGCCAGCAGCTTGGGGACAGGGGAGACCCAGTACTTC. The full variable domain, rest sourced from reference TRBV5-1 and TRBJ2-5, is KAGVTQTPRYLIKTRGQQVTLSCSPISGHRSVSWYQQTPGQGLQFLFEYFSETQRNKGNFPGRFSGRQFSNSRSEMNVSTLELGDSALYLCASSLGTGETQYFGPGTRLLVL.

This clone came up a few times. The V call is TRBV30, the J call TRBJ2-3, with TRBD1 as a possible D gene (7 bases). The germline V and J ends were trimmed by 1 base and 5 bases, with 16 bases remaining between them. The CDR3 has 15 amino acids. The V gene's germline CDR1 is GTSNPN and CDR2 SVGIG (reference sequence). The CDR3 nucleotides are TGTGCCTGGAGTGCCCAGGGGGGAGGATTAGATACGCAGTATTTT. This codes for CAWSAQGGGLDTQYF.

This clone was observed a single time. This chain joins TRBV5-1 and TRBJ1-1, with D possibly being TRBD1 (5 bases). V was pared by 6 bases and J by 0 bases, with 9 bases between. Looked up from germline, CDR1 is SGHRS and CDR2 is YFSETQ. The length of the CDR3 is 13 residues. CDR3 in DNA: TGCGCCAGCAACTCAGGGATGAACACTGAAGCTTTCTTT. Encoded protein: CASNSGMNTEAFF.

The rearrangement uses TRBV18 and TRBJ1-3; 7 nucleotides line up with TRBD1. V dropped 3 bases and J dropped 4; count of bases not matched to a gene: 9. CDR3 length: 16 residues. Germline V lookup: CDR1 KGHSH, CDR2 LQKENI. CDR3 DNA: TGTGCCAGCTCACCTTCCGGGACAGTTTACGGAAACACCATATATTTT. Translation gives CASSPSGTVYGNTIYF.

V usage is TRBV6-1 and J usage is TRBJ1-4, with D possibly being TRBD1 (5 bases). Germline assignment: CDR1 MNHNS and CDR2 SASEGT. V lost 1 base and J 1 base, leaving 13 bases between the germline ends. This CDR3 has 17 residues. CDR3 region: CASSEDSRGVTNEKLFF. Written as DNA, the CDR3 is TGTGCCAGCAGTGAAGATTCCCGGGGGGTAACTAATGAAAAACTGTTTTTT.